The rows below give T cell receptor beta chains drawn from one sample of a study of beta chain features in type 1 diabetes. The protocol was immunoSEQ multiplex PCR, while the TCRdb copy is restricted to in-frame clones and leaves out a portion. The sample lists hundreds of thousands of clones, roughly 13% occurring once. The sample comprised naive CD4+ T cells from blood. The receptor set was obtained from a man in his late teens or twenties in good health. The CDR3 runs from the conserved cysteine through the conserved F or W. The D gene is left open where the match is weak. Some rows have no size entry. The others give once, few or many, or a class for an expanded clone.

>TRBJ2-5|TRBD2|-|TRBV11-3
TGTGCCAGCAGCTTAGGTGCGGGGGGCCAAGAGACCCAGTACTTC
CASSLGAGGQETQYF
>TRBJ2-1|TRBD1|-|TRBV10-3
TGTGCCATCAGCCCTGGACAGGGGTCCAGCAATGAGCAGTTCTTC
CAISPGQGSSNEQFF
>TRBJ2-2|-|-|TRBV5-1
TGCGCCAGCAGCTTGGCGGGAGTTAACACCGGGGAGCTGTTTTTT
CASSLAGVNTGELFF
>TRBJ2-1|TRBD2|few|TRBV5-1
TGCGCCAGCAGCTTACCAGCGGGGGTAGGGTTTGAGCAGTTCTTC
CASSLPAGVGFEQFF
>TRBJ2-5|-|-|TRBV7-6
TGTGCCAGCAGCTCCATACTAGCCCTTCAAGAGACCCAGTACTTC
CASSSILALQETQYF
>TRBJ2-6|TRBD1|-|TRBV7-2
TGTGCCAGCAGCGTGCATAGACAGGGTACGGGAGGGGCCAACGTCCTGACTTTC
CASSVHRQGTGGANVLTF
>TRBJ2-6|TRBD1|few|TRBV5-1
TGCGCCAGCCTTACCGGGACAGGCTTCTCTGGGGCCAACGTCCTGACTTTC
CASLTGTGFSGANVLTF
>TRBJ1-2|-|few|TRBV7-9
TGTGCCAGCAGCTTCGGGTACGGCGAGGACTATGGCTACACCTTC
CASSFGYGEDYGYTF
>TRBJ2-1|TRBD2|few|TRBV11-2
TGTGCCAGCAGCAAACGTCTCGCGGGGGGGACCTACAATGAGCAGTTCTTC
CASSKRLAGGTYNEQFF
>TRBJ1-4|-|few|TRBV4-3
TGCGCCAGCAGCCAAGTTGTCAGGGGTAATGAAAAACTGTTTTTT
CASSQVVRGNEKLFF
>TRBJ2-2|TRBD1|few|TRBV27
TGTGCCAGCAGTTCCTCACATACAGGGGACCCGAACACCGGGGAGCTGTTTTTT
CASSSSHTGDPNTGELFF
>TRBJ2-3|TRBD2|-|TRBV18
TGTGCCAGCTCACTAGCGGGGGGGCATGAAGATACGCAGTATTTT
CASSLAGGHEDTQYF
>TRBJ2-1|TRBD1|-|TRBV7-9
TGTGCCAGCAGCTCAGGACCCGGGACAGGGGGAAAGAATGAGCAGTTCTTC
CASSSGPGTGGKNEQFF
>TRBJ2-3|TRBD1|-|TRBV27
TGTGCCAGCAGTTTACTCGGACAGGGAGTCACAGATACGCAGTATTTT
CASSLLGQGVTDTQYF
>TRBJ2-1|-|few|TRBV28
TGTGCCAGCAGTTTCCAGTACAATGAGCAGTTCTTC
CASSFQYNEQFF
>TRBJ2-1|TRBD2|-|TRBV4-3
TGCGCCAGCAGCCAAGCGCGGGGGGGATACAATGAGCAGTTCTTC
CASSQARGGYNEQFF
>TRBJ1-1|-|few|TRBV30
TGTGCCTGGAGTGTACAAGTCATGAACACTGAAGCTTTCTTT
CAWSVQVMNTEAFF
>TRBJ1-6|-|-|TRBV5-4
TGTGCCAGCAGCGCCGAAACAGGTATCAACAATTCACCCCTCCACTTT
CASSAETGINNSPLHF
>TRBJ2-7|-|-|TRBV10-3
TGTGCCATCAGTGAGTCGCCGGGGGAGCAGTACTTC
CAISESPGEQYF
>TRBJ2-6|TRBD1|few|TRBV7-9
TGTGCCAGCAGCCACCCGGGACAGGGGGCAAATGGGGCCAACGTCCTGACTTTC
CASSHPGQGANGANVLTF
>TRBJ2-3|-|few|TRBV28
TGTGCCAGCATCTCCTCGAATAGCGGAAATACGCAGTATTTT
CASISSNSGNTQYF
>TRBJ2-3|TRBD2|few|TRBV14
TGTGCCAGCAGCCGTCAGCGGGAGAGTGATACGCAGTATTTT
CASSRQRESDTQYF
>TRBJ2-5|-|-|TRBV6-6
TGTGCCAGCAGTGGACATTTTCAAGAGACCCAGTACTTC
CASSGHFQETQYF
>TRBJ2-1|TRBD2|few|TRBV27
TGTGCCAGCAGCTCGGGGGGTTTGATAGCGGACAATGAGCAGTTCTTC
CASSSGGLIADNEQFF
>TRBJ2-3|TRBD1|-|TRBV9
TGTGCCAGCAGCGTAGATACAGGGGCGAGATCGGATACGCAGTATTTT
CASSVDTGARSDTQYF
>TRBJ2-7|-|-|TRBV28
TGTGCCAGCAGTTCGTCCCCCTCCTACGAGCAGTACTTC
CASSSSPSYEQYF
>TRBJ2-7|TRBD2|-|TRBV4-3
TGCGCCAGCAGCCAGGGGCGGGGGGACCCCTACGAGCAGTACTTC
CASSQGRGDPYEQYF
>TRBJ2-3|TRBD1|few|TRBV11-1
TGTGCCAGCAGCCCGGGACAGGGGCGGGATACGCAGTATTTT
CASSPGQGRDTQYF
>TRBJ1-1|TRBD1|few|TRBV7-2
TGTGCCAGCAGAGAGACAGGGACTGAAGCTTTCTTT
CASRETGTEAFF
>TRBJ2-1|-|few|TRBV7-3
TGTGCCAGCAGCTCACAGGGTTTGGGGCAGTTCTTC
CASSSQGLGQFF
>TRBJ1-1|-|-|TRBV6-5
TGTGCCAGCAGTTCCCCCGAAGGGAGGGGTGGAACTGAAGCTTTCTTT
CASSSPEGRGGTEAFF
>TRBJ1-6|-|few|TRBV28
TGTGCCAGCAGCCCGGACAGTTTGGCTAATTCACCCCTCCACTTT
CASSPDSLANSPLHF
>TRBJ2-3|-|few|TRBV2
TGTGCCAGCATGAGGGCGGGGGCAATGGCAGATACGCAGTATTTT
CASMRAGAMADTQYF
>TRBJ2-1|-|few|TRBV28
TGTGCCAGCAGTGCGGGTGGTATGTCCTACAATGAGCAGTTCTTC
CASSAGGMSYNEQFF
>TRBJ2-2|-|-|TRBV21-1
TGTGCCAGCAGCAAAGGTGGGGGAGGTACCGGGGAGCTGTTTTTT
CASSKGGGGTGELFF
>TRBJ2-7|TRBD1|-|TRBV7-3
TGTGCCAGCAGCTTTACAGGGGGCTACGAGCAGTACTTC
CASSFTGGYEQYF
>TRBJ1-4|TRBD1|-|TRBV5-4
TGTGCCAGCAGCGCCGGGACAGCCGATGAAAAACTGTTTTTT
CASSAGTADEKLFF
>TRBJ2-3|-|-|TRBV7-2
TGTGCCAGCAGCTTAGCGCTTCAGATCACAGATACGCAGTATTTT
CASSLALQITDTQYF
>TRBJ1-1|TRBD1|-|TRBV6-5
TGTGCCAGCAGTTCCCCGGACAGGGGGCGTACTGAAGCTTTCTTT
CASSSPDRGRTEAFF
>TRBJ2-7|TRBD2|once|TRBV19
TGTGCCAGTAGTATAGTGTCTAGCGGGGGAATTTACGAGCAGTACTTC
CASSIVSSGGIYEQYF
>TRBJ2-1|-|few|TRBV7-8
TGTGCCAGCAGCCCCATGCGGGTCTTGAGCGAGCAGTTCTTC
CASSPMRVLSEQFF
>TRBJ2-1|TRBD1|-|TRBV5-4
TGTGCCAGCAGCAGTCGAGGACAGGGGGCCTACAATGAGCAGTTCTTC
CASSSRGQGAYNEQFF
>TRBJ1-5|TRBD1|few|TRBV7-2
TGTGCCAGCAGCTTAATAGGGGGCCTTGGCAATCAGCCCCAGCATTTT
CASSLIGGLGNQPQHF
>TRBJ1-2|-|-|TRBV30
TGTGCCTGGAAAATGTGGGGCGCAGACTATGGCTACACCTTC
CAWKMWGADYGYTF
>TRBJ1-1|-|-|TRBV9
TGTGCCAGCAGCGCAGCGGGCGGCGCGATGATCCAAGATGAAGCTTTCTTT
CASSAAGGAMIQDEAFF
>TRBJ2-7|-|-|TRBV4-1
TGCGCCAGCAGCCAAGTCTCGAGGACAGAATACGAGCAGTACTTC
CASSQVSRTEYEQYF
>TRBJ2-3|TRBD1|-|TRBV27
TGTGCCAGCCGACTCAGGGGGCATAGCACAGATACGCAGTATTTT
CASRLRGHSTDTQYF
>TRBJ1-5|TRBD1|-|TRBV9
TGTGCCAGCAGCGTAGCCCGGACAGGGATTAGCAATCAGCCCCAGCATTTT
CASSVARTGISNQPQHF
>TRBJ2-7|-|-|TRBV28
TGTGCCAGCAGTTACCCTTCTGGGCTCGGCGAGCAGTACTTC
CASSYPSGLGEQYF
>TRBJ2-7|TRBD2|few|TRBV28
TGTGCCAGCATGCCAGCCTATAGCGGGAACTCCTACGAGCAGTACTTC
CASMPAYSGNSYEQYF
>TRBJ2-1|-|few|TRBV7-2
TGTGCCAGCATTCCGGAGAGCTCCTACAATGAGCAGTTCTTC
CASIPESSYNEQFF
>TRBJ1-5|-|-|TRBV5-6
TGTGCCAGCAGCCTGAGGGGGGGAGGGAGCAATCAGCCCCAGCATTTT
CASSLRGGGSNQPQHF
>TRBJ2-7|-|-|TRBV29-1
TGCAGCGTTGAAGTTACAGGGTACGAGCAGTACTTC
CSVEVTGYEQYF
>TRBJ2-7|TRBD2|-|TRBV5-4
TGTGCCAGCAGCCGACTAGCGGGAGATGACGAGCAGTACTTC
CASSRLAGDDEQYF
>TRBJ1-1|TRBD1|-|TRBV6-5
TGTGCCAGCAGTTACGGGGACAGGGAGAACACTGAAGCTTTCTTT
CASSYGDRENTEAFF